The sequence of this TCR beta chain was determined in a study of T cells after yellow fever vaccination. The germline V gene has CDR1 LGHDT and CDR2 YNNKEL (reference sequence). The length of the CDR3 is 21 residues. Unmatched junction bases numbered 13, after V lost 0 bases and J lost 1 base. TCRdb used MiXCR to reprocess the 5' RACE reads, holding one entry per CDR3 protein. The data hold about 350,000 distinct CDR3 sequences, with less than 9.5% observed a single time. The source is a man younger than 35 who received the YFV17D yellow fever vaccine. The sequencing used PBMCs, collected about 49 days after the first yellow fever vaccination. This chain uses TRBV3-1 with TRBJ2-1; 12 bases fit TRBD2. DNA of the CDR3: TGTGCCAGCAGCCAAGATCGCGCTAGCGGGGGGGCCGTTATATCCTACAATGAGCAGTTCTTC. Protein: CASSQDRASGGAVISYNEQFF.